These 28 T cell receptor beta chains came from one sample sequenced in a study of identical twins' blood T cells. TCRdb independently ran MiXCR on the 5' RACE reads; one entry per CDR3 protein. In the table there are around 380,000 distinct CDR3 sequences, under 30% of which are singletons. The material sequenced was PBMCs. These receptors were collected from a woman between 18 and 55 years old in good health.

This clonotype showed up just a few times. The rearrangement uses TRBV20-1 and TRBJ2-7, with 7 bases lining up with TRBD1. This CDR3 comprises 14 residues. J was trimmed by 2 bases and V by 6 bases; bases with no gene match: 10. CDR1 is DFQATT and CDR2 is SNEGSKA in the germline V gene (reference sequence). The CDR3 loop reads CSAPGQMNPYEQYF. The CDR3 DNA reads as TGCAGTGCCCCGGGACAGATGAACCCCTACGAGCAGTACTTC.

Details on this clonotype: The junction departs from the called germline gene at one end, perhaps through a read error. The gene calls are TRBV25-1 and TRBJ1-1; D remains unclear. Germline V lookup: CDR1 MGHDK, CDR2 SYGVNS. The CDR3 sequence is 12 residues long. This chain's CDR3 is CAGSDRDTEAFF. The CDR3 DNA is TGTGCCGGCAGTGACCGGGACACTGAAGCTTTCTTT.

This clonotype was seen more than once but under ten times. The V gene is TRBV29-1, the J gene TRBJ2-2; D is unclear. The germline gives CDR1 SQVTM, CDR2 ANQGSEA. CDR3 size: 12 residues. Trimming shortened V by 4 bases and J by 3 bases, and 6 bases separated the two germline ends. The CDR3 DNA is TGCAGCGTTGGCCAGTACACCGGGGAGCTGTTTTTT. It codes for CSVGQYTGELFF.

This clonotype was seen only a few times. The chain employs TRBV3-1 and TRBJ1-2, with D unclear. In germline, CDR1 is LGHDT, CDR2 YNNKEL (reference sequence). Trimming removed 5 bases from V and 0 bases from J, with 7 bases in between. The CDR3 has 13 residues. The chain's CDR3 is CASSVGPNYGYTF. CDR3 DNA sequence: TGTGCCAGCAGCGTAGGACCTAACTATGGCTACACCTTC.

This clonotype was detected only a few times. CDR3: CSARKTGLNEKLFF. The DNA of the CDR3 is TGCAGTGCTAGAAAGACAGGGCTTAATGAAAAACTGTTTTTT. This chain links TRBV20-1 with TRBJ1-4; 7 nucleotides match TRBD1. CDR1 is DFQATT and CDR2 is SNEGSKA in the germline V gene (reference sequence). The CDR3 runs 14 residues. V lost 2 bases and J lost 4; bases outside the gene matches: 4.

The genes are TRBV12-5 and TRBJ1-4; possible D gene TRBD1, 6 bases. The CDR3 loop spans 15 amino acids. The germline V gene has CDR1 LGHNT and CDR2 FRNRAP. V lost 0 bases, J lost 5 bases, and 10 bases lay in between. DNA of the CDR3: TGTGCTAGTGGTTTGGTACTCGGGGGCAATGAAAAACTGTTTTTT. This encodes CASGLVLGGNEKLFF.

V gene TRBV3-1 combines with J gene TRBJ1-2; D is unresolved. The germline CDR1 and CDR2 sequences are LGHDT and YNNKEL (reference sequence). The CDR3 is 12 residues long. V was cut by 3 bases and J by 7 bases, with 9 bases left in between. CDR3 nucleotide sequence: TGTGCCAGCAGCCACGATCGTTCTGGCTACACCTTC. Translated: CASSHDRSGYTF.

Remarks on this clonotype: A much larger clone is a single base away; this may be a read error. The chain is built from TRBV10-3 and TRBJ1-3; the D is unclear. V lost 3 bases and J lost 0, with 12 bases in between. From germline, CDR1 is ENHRY and CDR2 SYGVKD. The CDR3 has 16 amino acids. This chain's CDR3 is CAISDFPTSSGNTIYF. In DNA, the CDR3 is TGTGCCATCAGTGACTTTCCAACCAGCTCTGGAAACACCATATATTTT.

V and J are TRBV5-1 and TRBJ1-2; TRBD1 is a possible D gene (5 bases). CDR3 length: 16 amino acids. V dropped 4 bases and J dropped 2 bases, with 18 bases sitting between them. CDR1 SGHRS and CDR2 YFSETQ come from the germline V gene. CDR3 region: CASSRSGTEGNYGYTF. Here the CDR3 DNA reads TGCGCCAGCAGCCGGAGCGGGACGGAAGGAAACTATGGCTACACCTTC.

The rearrangement links TRBV29-1 to TRBJ1-1; TRBD1 might be the D (5 bases). The CDR3 is 11 amino acids. Trimming cost V 7 bases and J 12 bases, with 18 bases left between them. Germline V gene data show CDR1 as SQVTM and CDR2 as ANQGSEA. This chain's CDR3 is CSGRTTASSFF. The CDR3 DNA reads as TGCAGCGGCAGGACGACAGCCTCGTCTTTCTTT.

This chain joins TRBV13 and TRBJ1-2; D unclear. This CDR3 region has 12 residues. The germline gives CDR1 PRHDT, CDR2 FYEKMQ (reference sequence). V was clipped by 5 bases and J by 5 bases, with 9 bases between them. CDR3 bases: TGTGCCAGCAGCATACGGGGATATGGCTACACCTTC. This translates into CASSIRGYGYTF. Based on the CDR3 plus reference TRBV13 and TRBJ1-2, the full variable domain is AAGVIQSPRHLIKEKRETATLKCYPIPRHDTVYWYQQGPGQDPQFLISFYEKMQSDKGSIPDRFSAQQFSDYHSELNMSSLELGDSALYFCASSIRGYGYTFGSGTRLTVV.

This clonotype was observed a few times. The chain carries TRBV12-3 or TRBV12-4 and TRBJ2-3; no clear D. V lost 7 bases to trimming and J lost 9 bases, with 5 bases between them. The CDR3 is made up of 9 amino acids. The CDR3: CASNRTQYF. CDR3 nucleotide sequence: TGTGCCAGCAATCGGACGCAGTATTTT.

This clonotype has a handful of counts. The rearrangement joins TRBV2 to TRBJ2-1, with D uncertain. Germline-derived CDR1 and CDR2 are SNHLY and FYNNEI. V lost 6 bases and J 7 bases, leaving 10 bases between the germline ends. The CDR3 consists of 12 residues. The CDR3 loop is CASRTWVNEQFF. The CDR3 nucleotides read TGTGCCAGCAGGACGTGGGTTAATGAGCAGTTCTTC.

This clonotype appeared a few times. The genes are TRBV6-6 and TRBJ2-1; TRBD2 aligns across 7 bases. The CDR3 has 15 amino acids. The V and J ends lost 8 bases and 2 bases, in that order; junction bases with no gene match: 9. The germline V gene encodes CDR1 MNHNY and CDR2 SVGAGI (reference sequence). The CDR3 reads CASVSGRTTYNEQFF. The CDR3 nucleotides read TGTGCCAGCGTGTCCGGGAGGACGACCTACAATGAGCAGTTCTTC.

The rearrangement links TRBV20-1 to TRBJ1-5; maybe TRBD1 (5 bases). In germline, CDR1 is DFQATT, CDR2 SNEGSKA (reference sequence). The length of the CDR3 is 13 residues. V was clipped by 6 bases and J by 6 bases, with 15 bases between them. CDR3 bases: TGCAGTGCCTGGGGGACTGAAGGTCAGCCCCAGCATTTT. Translated: CSAWGTEGQPQHF.

This clonotype was counted only a few times. The gene calls are TRBV7-9 and TRBJ2-2; no firm D call. Germline V lookup: CDR1 SEHNR, CDR2 FQNEAQ (reference sequence). This CDR3 spans 14 amino acids. V lost 2 bases and J 1 base, leaving 5 bases between the germline ends. CDR3 protein: CASSLRENTGELFF. The CDR3 DNA sequence: TGTGCCAGCAGCTTAAGGGAGAACACCGGGGAGCTGTTTTTT.

The table lists this clonotype with a count of one. A much larger clone differs from this one at a single base, so this may be a read error. The V gene is TRBV11-2, the J gene TRBJ2-5, with TRBD2 identical over 9 bases. Trimming cost V 1 base and J 7 bases; bases outside gene matches: 7. CDR1 is SGHAT and CDR2 is FQNNGV in the germline V gene. CDR3 length equals 15 residues. CDR3 amino acids: CASSLASSGKGTQYF. The CDR3 region has the DNA TGTGCCAGCAGCTTAGCTTCTAGCGGGAAAGGGACCCAGTACTTC.

The chain carries TRBV5-6 and TRBJ2-1, with 8 bases identical to TRBD2. CDR3 size: 16 residues. The germline gives CDR1 SGHDT, CDR2 YYEEEE. V lost 4 bases and J lost 2; bases outside the gene matches: 8. The CDR3 spells CASSRESGRAYNEQFF. The CDR3 nucleotides read TGTGCCAGCAGCCGAGAGTCCGGGAGGGCCTACAATGAGCAGTTCTTC.

Only a few counts were recorded for this clonotype. CDR3 residues: CASSQGAGLYEQFF. CDR3 coding DNA: TGCGCCAGCAGCCAAGGGGCCGGCCTTTATGAGCAGTTCTTC. The chain is built from TRBV4-3 and TRBJ2-1; D is ambiguous. CDR3 length: 14 amino acids. The germline V gene encodes CDR1 LGHNA and CDR2 YSLEER. V lost 1 base and J lost 8, with 12 bases in between.

The chain joins TRBV4-3 to TRBJ1-2; 10 nucleotides line up with TRBD1. The CDR3 has 14 amino acids. The germline CDR1 and CDR2 sequences are LGHNA and YSLEER. With 2 bases clipped from V and 6 bases from J, the junction kept 3 bases outside the gene matches. CDR3 loop: CASSQMTGGNGYTF. The CDR3 DNA reads as TGCGCCAGCAGCCAAATGACAGGGGGCAATGGCTACACCTTC.

The chain uses TRBV7-2 and TRBJ1-4; 9 bases agree with TRBD1. Germline V CDR1 and CDR2: SGHTA, FQGNSA. V trimming: 3 bases; J trimming: 8 bases; junction bases outside the gene matches: 4. CDR3 length: 14 amino acids. This chain's CDR3 is CASSLDRGVEKLFF. The CDR3 DNA sequence: TGTGCCAGCAGCTTGGACAGGGGAGTAGAAAAACTGTTTTTT.

In this sample, this clonotype turned up a few times. The chain couples TRBV5-1 to TRBJ1-6, with TRBD1 as a possible D gene (5 bases). The ends were cut back, 2 bases at V and 7 bases at J, with 7 bases in the middle. Germline V gives CDR1 SGHRS, CDR2 YFSETQ. This CDR3 is built from 13 residues. The CDR3 DNA reads TGCGCCAGCAGCTTCCGGGACAATTCACCCCTCCACTTT. Amino acid sequence: CASSFRDNSPLHF.

In its sample, this clonotype was seen a few times. This chain uses TRBV10-3 with TRBJ2-1, with 9 bases aligning to TRBD1. The V gene end was trimmed by 4 bases and the J gene end by 5 bases; junction bases not matched to a gene: 6. Germline V gene lookup returns CDR1 ENHRY and CDR2 SYGVKD. This CDR3 contains 15 residues. CDR3 nucleotide sequence: TGTGCCATCAGTGGGGGACAGGGCGCAGACAATGAGCAGTTCTTC. This gives the protein CAISGGQGADNEQFF.

To note about this clonotype: With a much larger clone just one base away, this may be a read error. This sequence joins TRBV5-1 and TRBJ2-2, with 9 nucleotides matching TRBD1. Germline V gene sequence: CDR1 SGHRS, CDR2 YFSETQ. This CDR3 has 15 amino acids. The CDR3 DNA reads as TGCGCCAGCAGCTCGGACAGGGGCAACACCTGGGAGCTGTTTTTT. Its protein is CASSSDRGNTWELFF.

The chain employs TRBV12-3 or TRBV12-4 and TRBJ1-1; weak D call: TRBD1 (6 bases). V was shortened by 5 bases and J by 8 bases, with 12 bases between the two germline ends. There are 12 residues in the CDR3. The CDR3 protein is CASSGGTGEAFF. The DNA of the CDR3 is TGTGCCAGCAGTGGGGGCACGGGGGAAGCTTTCTTT.

Turning to this clonotype: The CDR3 end shows no conserved phenylalanine or tryptophan, and so a read error is likely. The chain joins TRBV20-1 to TRBJ2-4; D is ambiguous. With 3 bases removed from V and 2 bases from J, the gap between germline ends came to 11 bases. CDR1 and CDR2 from the germline V gene are DFQATT and SNEGSKA (reference sequence). The CDR3 loop spans 14 amino acids. In DNA form, the CDR3 reads TGCAGTGCTAGTTTGGCAGCATCCAAAAACATTCAGTACTTA. This sequence encodes CSASLAASKNIQYL.

The sample holds one count of this clonotype. This chain uses TRBV27 with TRBJ2-1, with D unclear. Germline CDR1 reads MNHEY; CDR2 reads SMNVEV (reference sequence). The CDR3 sequence is 17 residues long. Trimming shortened V by 5 bases and J by 0 bases, and 17 bases separated the two germline ends. CDR3 DNA: TGTGCCAGCAGTCCTTCCTCCAGGCCTGTCTCCTACAATGAGCAGTTCTTC. Its protein product is CASSPSSRPVSYNEQFF.

Regarding this clonotype: Germline and junction disagree at one end, which may indicate a read error. The chain uses TRBV3-1 and TRBJ1-5; D call uncertain. The CDR3 is 14 amino acids. Germline V gives CDR1 LGHDT, CDR2 YNNKEL (reference sequence). The DNA of the CDR3 is TGTGCCAGCAGCCAAGGATGGTTAGCTCAGCCCCGGCATTTT. This encodes CASSQGWLAQPRHF.